This paragraph covers one TCR beta chain sequence. This entry belongs to a study of Ad26.COV2.S vaccination and SARS-CoV-2 variants. The CDR3 runs to 14 residues. The ends were cut back, 5 bases at V and 4 bases at J, with 15 bases in the middle. CDR1 SGHTA and CDR2 FQGNSA come from the germline V gene. Treatment described: 19 received Ad26.COV2.S at low or high dose, single or two shots; roughly five received placebo; per-sample allocation not given. Collection of the samples took place on day 63 after the first injection of vaccine or placebo. Clones were read by immunoSEQ multiplex PCR, and TCRdb kept only the in-frame ones, dropping some. The repertoire includes about 350,000 clones, around 84% of them detected once, and 3.3% sits in the top ten.

The origin of this receptor is a person between 18 and 59 years old who received the Ad26.COV2.S COVID-19 vaccine or a placebo. This specimen was peripheral blood, taken in a trial of Ad26.COV2.S vaccine versus placebo. The rearrangement uses TRBV7-2 and TRBJ2-7; a weak D match, TRBD1 (5 bases). In DNA form, the CDR3 reads TGTGCCAGCAGCCCCTTACAGGCTATATACGAGCAGTACTTC. The encoded protein is CASSPLQAIYEQYF.